Following are 22 T cell receptor beta chains from one sample sequenced in a study of T cell responses to AZD1222 COVID-19 vaccine. Clones were sequenced by immunoSEQ multiplex PCR, and TCRdb holds only the in-frame ones, with some missing. Seen here are more than 100,000 clones, roughly 87% observed once, and the top ten hold 1.2%. The sample here was peripheral blood, taken on day 0 of AZD1222 vaccination. These receptors all come from an adult in good health.

The V gene is TRBV10-2, the J gene TRBJ2-7; 9 nucleotides agree with TRBD1. Losses at the gene ends were 5 bases for V and 0 bases for J; bases not matched to a gene: 5. CDR3 length: 15 residues. Germline CDR1 WSHSY, CDR2 SAAADI. The CDR3 DNA reads TGCGCCAGCAGTACAGGGGGCGAACTCTCCTACGAGCAGTACTTC. It yields the protein CASSTGGELSYEQYF.

The V gene is TRBV18, the J gene TRBJ2-3, with no clear D. Between the trimmed V and J ends, which lost 0 bases and 2 bases, there was a span of 6 bases. The CDR3 is 14 amino acids. The germline V gene encodes CDR1 KGHSH and CDR2 LQKENI. CDR3 sequence (DNA): TGTGCCAGCTCACCACCGTGGGACACAGATACGCAGTATTTT. Its translation is CASSPPWDTDTQYF.

The rearrangement joins TRBV19 to TRBJ2-1; the D gene is possibly TRBD2 (7 bases). Trimming removed 6 bases at V and 1 base at J, with 16 bases between. The CDR3 covers 16 residues. The V gene's germline CDR1 is LNHDA and CDR2 SQIVND (reference sequence). The CDR3 bases are TGTGCCAGTAGCCCTGGGGGGGGCACATCCTACAATGAGCAGTTCTTC. Residues: CASSPGGGTSYNEQFF.

V and J are TRBV10-1 and TRBJ1-1; tentative D call: TRBD1 (5 bases). Germline V gene data show CDR1 as WNHNN and CDR2 as SYGVQD (reference sequence). The germline V and J ends were trimmed by 5 bases and 4 bases, with 17 bases remaining between them. The CDR3 contains 15 residues. CDR3 nucleotides: TGCGCCAGCAGTCGCTCGCCCCTCGGGGCCACTGAAGCTTTCTTT. It translates to CASSRSPLGATEAFF.

V gene TRBV7-2 combines with J gene TRBJ2-7; 11 bases are shared with TRBD2. The length of the CDR3 is 14 residues. CDR1 and CDR2 (germline): SGHTA, FQGNSA. Trimming removed 4 bases from V and 3 bases from J; junction bases left unmatched: 2. CDR3 nucleotide sequence: TGTGCCAGCAGCTGGACTAGCGGGCGCTACGAGCAGTACTTC. Protein product: CASSWTSGRYEQYF.

J is TRBJ2-5 and V is TRBV3-1 (or the pseudogene TRBV3-2); D not certain. V was pared by 0 bases and J by 9 bases, with 11 bases between. Germline V gives CDR1 LGHDT, CDR2 YNNKEL (reference sequence). The CDR3 totals 13 residues. The CDR3 bases are TGTGCCAGCAGCCAAGACCCCGAATCGGCCCAGTACTTC. Translation gives CASSQDPESAQYF.

This clone was seen once. The rearrangement joins TRBV10-1 to TRBJ2-3, with TRBD2 identical over 7 bases. Trimming took 3 bases from V and 9 from J; bases not matched to a gene: 3. CDR3 size: 12 residues. In germline, CDR1 is WNHNN, CDR2 SYGVQD (reference sequence). The CDR3 sequence: CASSDAGETQYF. The DNA of the CDR3 is TGCGCCAGCAGTGACGCGGGGGAGACGCAGTATTTT.

The J gene is TRBJ2-7, the V gene TRBV18; unclear D gene. CDR1 KGHSH and CDR2 LQKENI come from the germline V gene. This CDR3 has 12 residues. Deletions cut 1 base from V and 5 bases from J, with 6 bases between. The CDR3: CASSPQINEQYF. CDR3 coding DNA: TGTGCCAGCTCACCACAAATCAACGAGCAGTACTTC.

The CDR3 region has the DNA TGTGCCAGTAGTGAACAGGAGTCTGGAAACACCATATATTTT. This codes for CASSEQESGNTIYF. The chain carries TRBV19 and TRBJ1-3; a weak D match, TRBD1 (5 bases). The V gene's germline CDR1 is LNHDA and CDR2 SQIVND (reference sequence). Trimming cost V 5 bases and J 1 base, with 9 bases left between them. The CDR3 contains 14 residues.

This sequence joins TRBV7-9 and TRBJ1-2, with TRBD1 as a possible D gene (6 bases). CDR3 length: 15 amino acids. The ends were cut back, 4 bases at V and 7 bases at J, with 19 bases in the middle. Per germline, CDR1 SEHNR and CDR2 FQNEAQ (reference sequence). CDR3 in DNA: TGTGCCAGCAGCTCAGGGGCCAGGTGGGCCCGTGGCTACACCTTC. It specifies CASSSGARWARGYTF.

DNA of the CDR3: TGTGCCAGCAGTTATCACGGACAGGGAGGAGACTATGGCTACACCTTC. Translated: CASSYHGQGGDYGYTF. The chain recombines TRBV6-2 or TRBV6-3 with TRBJ1-2; 8 bases match TRBD1. This CDR3 contains 16 residues. The V segment lost 3 bases and the J segment 3 bases; nucleotides outside the gene matches: 9. Germline CDR1 reads MNHEY; CDR2 reads SVGEGT.

V usage is TRBV4-2 and J usage is TRBJ1-4, with a weak D call TRBD1 (6 bases). This CDR3 has 15 residues. The germline V and J ends were trimmed by 0 bases and 8 bases, with 13 bases remaining between them. Germline lookup yields CDR1 LGHNA and CDR2 YNFKEQ. The chain's CDR3 is CASSQEGKGGEKLFF. DNA of the CDR3: TGTGCCAGCAGCCAAGAAGGAAAAGGGGGGGAAAAACTGTTTTTT.

The CDR3 DNA sequence: TGTGCCAGCAGCTGGGGGAGGATAGAGACTCCGCAAGAGACCCAGTACTTC. It specifies CASSWGRIETPQETQYF. The J gene is TRBJ2-5, the V gene TRBV11-3; a weak D match, TRBD2 (6 bases). V lost 4 bases and J 2 bases, leaving 20 bases between the germline ends. CDR1 is SGHNT, CDR2 YENEEA, per germline. CDR3 length: 17 amino acids.

This clone was seen only once. The chain is built from TRBV5-4 and TRBJ1-2; maybe TRBD1 (5 bases). This CDR3 comprises 13 residues. Trimming removed 4 bases at V and 4 bases at J, with 11 bases between. The germline gives CDR1 SGHNT, CDR2 YYREEE (reference sequence). For the CDR3, the DNA is TGTGCCAGCAGCGGAGCAGGGCTCTATGGCTACACCTTC. It specifies CASSGAGLYGYTF.

This chain links TRBV5-4 with TRBJ1-2, with D unclear. Germline CDR1 and CDR2: SGHNT and YYREEE (reference sequence). V shed 2 bases and J shed 1 base, with 9 bases lying between them. This CDR3 region has 14 residues. CDR3 DNA: TGTGCCAGCAGCTTTGGGAAGAATAACTATGGCTACACCTTC. Translated: CASSFGKNNYGYTF.

The chain combines TRBV7-2 with TRBJ2-5, with 12 bases lining up with TRBD2. The germline V gene has CDR1 SGHTA and CDR2 FQGNSA. The CDR3 is 19 amino acids. Trimming cost V 5 bases and J 2 bases; bases outside gene matches: 15. The CDR3 is CASSRGGLAGGRRQETQYF. For the CDR3, the DNA is TGTGCCAGCAGCCGCGGCGGGCTAGCGGGGGGGCGTCGACAAGAGACCCAGTACTTC.

The J gene is TRBJ2-5, the V gene TRBV7-9; D not resolved. Germline V gene lookup returns CDR1 SEHNR and CDR2 FQNEAQ (reference sequence). With 1 base removed from V and 3 bases from J, the gap between germline ends came to 6 bases. The length of the CDR3 is 13 residues. CDR3 protein: CASSLGVKETQYF. CDR3 sequence (DNA): TGTGCCAGCAGCTTAGGGGTAAAAGAGACCCAGTACTTC.

The chain has TRBV6-6 and TRBJ2-1; perhaps D is TRBD1 or TRBD2 (5 bases each). CDR1 and CDR2 (germline): MNHNY, SVGAGI (reference sequence). The CDR3 contains 11 residues. The V and J ends lost 2 bases and 10 bases respectively, with 6 bases between them. As DNA, the CDR3 is TGTGCCAGCAGTTACAGGGACGAGCAGTTCTTC. Protein product: CASSYRDEQFF.

CDR3 in DNA: TGTGCCAGCAGTCCCCTAGGGGGCTTCAATCAGCCCCAGCATTTT. Its translation: CASSPLGGFNQPQHF. The V gene is TRBV6-2 or TRBV6-3, the J gene TRBJ1-5; 7 bases map to TRBD1. The CDR3 has 15 residues. V was pared by 5 bases and J by 3 bases, with 7 bases of the junction left unmatched. Germline loops: CDR1 MNHEY, CDR2 SVGEGT.

The V and J genes are TRBV23-1 and TRBJ2-3, with 9 bases matching TRBD2. TRBV23-1 carries the ORF label, with uncertain function. Losses at the gene ends were 4 bases for V and 1 base for J; bases not matched to a gene: 9. The CDR3 is 17 amino acids. CDR3 sequence reads: CASSRLLAGFRTDTQYF. The CDR3 coding sequence is TGCGCCAGCAGTCGCCTTCTAGCGGGGTTCCGCACAGATACGCAGTATTTT.

CDR3 in DNA: TGTGCCAGCAGTAACAGGGCAGGTCAGCCCCAGCATTTT. It translates to CASSNRAGQPQHF. The gene calls are TRBV5-6 and TRBJ1-5, with D possibly matching TRBD1 (6 bases). V was pared by 5 bases and J by 6 bases, with 12 bases between. The CDR3 runs to 13 residues. Germline lookup yields CDR1 SGHDT and CDR2 YYEEEE.

J is TRBJ1-5 and V is TRBV5-1, with D possibly matching TRBD1 (6 bases). With 4 bases removed from V and 4 bases from J, the gap between germline ends came to 9 bases. The CDR3 sequence is 13 residues long. Germline lookup yields CDR1 SGHRS and CDR2 YFSETQ. CDR3 protein: CASSETGNQPQHF. CDR3 in DNA: TGCGCCAGCAGCGAGACAGGTAATCAGCCCCAGCATTTT.